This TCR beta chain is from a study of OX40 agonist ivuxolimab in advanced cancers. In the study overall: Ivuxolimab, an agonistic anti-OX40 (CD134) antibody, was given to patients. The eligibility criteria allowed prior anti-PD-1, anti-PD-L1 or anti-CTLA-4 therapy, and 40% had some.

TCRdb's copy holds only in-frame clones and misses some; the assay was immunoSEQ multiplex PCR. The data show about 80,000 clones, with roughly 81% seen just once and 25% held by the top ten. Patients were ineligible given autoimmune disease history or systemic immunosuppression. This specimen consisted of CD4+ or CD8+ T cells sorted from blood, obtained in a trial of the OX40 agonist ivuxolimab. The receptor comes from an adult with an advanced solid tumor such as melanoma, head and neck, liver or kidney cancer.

CDR3 in amino acids: CASSPSVVGEKLFF. CDR3 nucleotide sequence: TGTGCCAGCTCACCATCTGTGGTAGGGGAAAAACTGTTTTTT. The genes are TRBV18 and TRBJ1-4; D is uncertain. The CDR3 is 14 residues long. Trimming cost V 2 bases and J 8 bases, with 12 bases left between them. Per germline, CDR1 KGHSH and CDR2 LQKENI.